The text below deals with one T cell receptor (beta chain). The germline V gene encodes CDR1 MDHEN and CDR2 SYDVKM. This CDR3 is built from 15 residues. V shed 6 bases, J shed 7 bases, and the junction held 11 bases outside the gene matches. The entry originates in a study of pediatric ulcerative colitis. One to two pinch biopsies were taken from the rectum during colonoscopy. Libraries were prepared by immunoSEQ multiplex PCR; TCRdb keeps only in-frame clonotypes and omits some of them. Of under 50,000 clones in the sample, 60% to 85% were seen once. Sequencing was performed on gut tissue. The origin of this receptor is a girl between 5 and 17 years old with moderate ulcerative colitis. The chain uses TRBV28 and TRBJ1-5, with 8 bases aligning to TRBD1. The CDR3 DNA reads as TGTGCCAGCAGCCGCACCGGGACAGGCAGGCAGCCCCAGCATTTT. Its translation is CASSRTGTGRQPQHF.